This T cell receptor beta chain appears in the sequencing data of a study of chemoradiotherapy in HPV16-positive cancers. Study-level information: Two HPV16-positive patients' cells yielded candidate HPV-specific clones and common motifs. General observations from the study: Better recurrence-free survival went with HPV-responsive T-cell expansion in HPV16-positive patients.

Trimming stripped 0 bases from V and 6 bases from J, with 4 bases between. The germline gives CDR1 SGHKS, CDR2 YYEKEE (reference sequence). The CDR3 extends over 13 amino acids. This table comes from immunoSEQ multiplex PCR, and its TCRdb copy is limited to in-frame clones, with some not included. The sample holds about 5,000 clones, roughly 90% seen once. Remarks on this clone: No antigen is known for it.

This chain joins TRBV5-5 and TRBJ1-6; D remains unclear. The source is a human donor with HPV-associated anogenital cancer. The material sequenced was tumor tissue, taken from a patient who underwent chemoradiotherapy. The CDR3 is CASSLGRNSPLHF. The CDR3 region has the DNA TGTGCCAGCAGCTTGGGCCGTAATTCACCCCTCCACTTT.